Below, 27 T cell receptor beta chains from the same sample are listed, as sequenced in a study of shared clonotypes between healthy human individuals. The data were produced by immunoSEQ multiplex PCR, yet TCRdb's version contains in-frame clones alone and is incomplete. The repertoire consists of under 1,900,000 clones, with approximately 98.5% occurring once and the leading ten covering under 0.45%. The material sequenced was naive CD4+ T cells sorted from blood. The subset was: CD45RA+ positively selected. These receptors were obtained from a man aged 25-45 years in good health.

The V gene is TRBV29-1, the J gene TRBJ2-7, with unresolved D. Germline V gene data show CDR1 as SQVTM and CDR2 as ANQGSEA. The CDR3 runs 11 residues. The V and J ends lost 3 bases and 4 bases respectively, with 7 bases between them. CDR3 sequence (DNA): TGCAGCGTTGAGTCGTATTACGAGCAGTACTTC. Translated, it gives CSVESYYEQYF.

The gene calls are TRBV7-6 and TRBJ2-1, with D tentatively TRBD1 or TRBD2 (6 bases each). Germline V gene sequence: CDR1 SGHVS, CDR2 FNYEAQ. Trimming left V 3 bases short and J 8 bases short, with 17 bases between. CDR3 length: 15 amino acids. Here the CDR3 reads CASSFRGRKTDEQFF. The CDR3 region has the DNA TGTGCCAGCAGCTTTAGGGGGAGGAAGACGGATGAGCAGTTCTTC. The full variable domain, in which reference TRBV7-6 and TRBJ2-1 provide the parts outside the CDR3, is GAGVSQSPRYKVTKRGQDVALRCDPISGHVSLYWYRQALGQGPEFLTYFNYEAQQDKSGLPNDRFSAERPEGSISTLTIQRTEQRDSAMYRCASSFRGRKTDEQFFGPGTRLTVL.

This CDR3 is CASSLAGAGTGRAQPQHF. The DNA for the CDR3 is TGTGCCAGCAGCTTAGCTGGGGCGGGGACAGGGAGAGCTCAGCCCCAGCATTTT. The V gene is TRBV7-6, the J gene TRBJ1-5; 9 positions match TRBD1. Germline CDR1 is SGHVS and CDR2 is FNYEAQ. The CDR3 is made up of 18 amino acids. Unmatched junction bases numbered 12, after V lost 0 bases and J lost 6 bases. Combining the CDR3 with reference TRBV7-6 and TRBJ1-5 gives the whole variable domain GAGVSQSPRYKVTKRGQDVALRCDPISGHVSLYWYRQALGQGPEFLTYFNYEAQQDKSGLPNDRFSAERPEGSISTLTIQRTEQRDSAMYRCASSLAGAGTGRAQPQHFGDGTRLSIL.

The chain employs TRBV28 and TRBJ1-5, with D tentatively TRBD1 (5 bases). The V end was cut by 6 bases, the J end by 6 bases, with 9 bases between. The V gene's germline CDR1 is MDHEN and CDR2 SYDVKM. The CDR3 has 12 amino acids. CDR3 protein: CASRSGIQPQHF. CDR3 coding DNA: TGTGCCAGCAGGTCAGGGATTCAGCCCCAGCATTTT.

Comments on this clone: This sample also contains other DNA sequences that code for the same CDR3. The rearrangement links TRBV28 to TRBJ2-7; the D is unclear. CDR3 length: 13 residues. The V and J ends lost 5 bases and 4 bases respectively, with 12 bases between them. Germline values: CDR1 MDHEN, CDR2 SYDVKM. The CDR3 nucleotides are TGTGCCAGCAGTCCGGGTCCAAATTACGAGCAGTACTTC. Translation: CASSPGPNYEQYF.

This clone was found once. The chain is built from TRBV29-1 and TRBJ2-1, with 11 bases that match TRBD2. Germline CDR1 is SQVTM and CDR2 is ANQGSEA. The CDR3 is 13 residues long. The ends lost 7 bases at V and 9 bases at J; junction bases unmatched: 8. CDR3 loop: CSATSGRRGEQFF. The CDR3 region has the DNA TGCAGCGCTACTAGCGGGAGAAGGGGTGAGCAGTTCTTC.

On this clone itself: Other DNA sequences within the sample encode an identical CDR3. The chain is built from TRBV20-1 and TRBJ2-5; D ambiguous. The V gene lost 5 bases and the J gene lost 5 bases, with 6 bases spanning the gap. This CDR3 comprises 10 residues. Germline V gene data show CDR1 as DFQATT and CDR2 as SNEGSKA (reference sequence). This chain's CDR3 is CSAPRETQYF. As DNA, the CDR3 is TGCAGTGCTCCAAGGGAGACCCAGTACTTC.

The CDR3 DNA sequence: TGTGCCAGCAGTATCGTGAACTCCTACGAGCAGTACTTC. Its protein product is CASSIVNSYEQYF. The gene calls are TRBV28 and TRBJ2-7; D ambiguous. CDR3 size: 13 residues. Germline V gives CDR1 MDHEN, CDR2 SYDVKM. Between the trimmed V and J ends, which lost 5 bases and 0 bases, there was a span of 8 bases.

The chain recombines TRBV14 with TRBJ2-7; D call uncertain. V gave up 2 bases and J gave up 0 bases, with 14 bases separating them. CDR1 is SGHDN, CDR2 FVKESK, per germline. CDR3 length equals 16 residues. CDR3 DNA: TGTGCCAGCAGCCAAAAGGTGAGGTCCAGCTCCTACGAGCAGTACTTC. Its translation is CASSQKVRSSSYEQYF.

The V and J genes are TRBV9 and TRBJ2-5; D is undetermined. CDR1 is SGDLS, CDR2 YYNGEE, per germline. The ends were cut back, 3 bases at V and 1 base at J, with 10 bases in the middle. The CDR3 is 14 residues long. CDR3 DNA sequence: TGTGCCAGCAGCGGGAGAGGAGCCCAAGAGACCCAGTACTTC. Amino acids: CASSGRGAQETQYF.

The V call is TRBV19, the J call TRBJ2-7; 9 bases agree with TRBD1. Germline values: CDR1 LNHDA, CDR2 SQIVND (reference sequence). V was pared by 4 bases and J by 4 bases, with 5 bases of the junction left unmatched. The CDR3 is 14 amino acids. The CDR3 loop is CASSTGTGWYEQYF. In nucleotides, the CDR3 is TGTGCCAGTAGTACAGGGACAGGGTGGTACGAGCAGTACTTC. Using reference TRBV19 and TRBJ2-7 for the parts outside the CDR3, the full variable domain is DGGITQSPKYLFRKEGQNVTLSCEQNLNHDAMYWYRQDPGQGLRLIYYSQIVNDFQKGDIAEGYSVSREKKESFPLTVTSAQKNPTAFYLCASSTGTGWYEQYFGPGTRLTVT.

A few counts support this clone. The chain couples TRBV30 to TRBJ2-2; D is ambiguous. This CDR3 region has 11 residues. CDR1 and CDR2 (germline): GTSNPN, SVGIG (reference sequence). Trimming cost V 0 bases and J 7 bases, with 3 bases left between them. CDR3 region: CAWSVHGELFF. As DNA, the CDR3 is TGTGCCTGGAGTGTACACGGGGAGCTGTTTTTT.

CDR3 loop: CASGIDRVLWPQHF. In DNA, the CDR3 is TGTGCTAGTGGCATTGACAGGGTTCTATGGCCCCAGCATTTT. The gene calls are TRBV12-5 and TRBJ1-5, with 7 bases that match TRBD1. Germline CDR1 and CDR2: LGHNT and FRNRAP. With V trimmed by 6 bases and J by 9 bases, 11 bases remained unmatched. This CDR3 contains 14 residues.

The CDR3 bases are TGTGCCAGCAGCCCAGGGGGCCGGGAGACCCAGTACTTC. Translating gives CASSPGGRETQYF. This chain links TRBV7-3 with TRBJ2-5; 8 nucleotides agree with TRBD1. Germline values: CDR1 SGHTA, CDR2 FQGTGA. Unmatched junction bases numbered 4, after V lost 5 bases and J lost 5 bases. CDR3 length: 13 amino acids.

V is TRBV5-5 and J is TRBJ2-1; perhaps TRBD2 as D (6 bases). Trimming shortened V by 4 bases and J by 0 bases, and 14 bases separated the two germline ends. The CDR3 extends over 16 amino acids. Germline assignment: CDR1 SGHKS and CDR2 YYEKEE (reference sequence). In nucleotides, the CDR3 is TGTGCCAGCAGCAAAGGACTACAGAGCTCCTACAATGAGCAGTTCTTC. Amino acid sequence: CASSKGLQSSYNEQFF. The full variable domain, its missing parts supplied by reference TRBV5-5 and TRBJ2-1, is DAGVTQSPTHLIKTRGQQVTLRCSPISGHKSVSWYQQVLGQGPQFIFQYYEKEERGRGNFPDRFSARQFPNYSSELNVNALLLGDSALYLCASSKGLQSSYNEQFFGPGTRLTVL.

This chain joins TRBV11-2 and TRBJ2-1; tentatively, D is TRBD1 or TRBD2 (5 bases each). The CDR3 runs 12 residues. Trimming took 3 bases from V and 15 from J, leaving 15 bases between them. Germline CDR1 SGHAT, CDR2 FQNNGV. CDR3 sequence: CASSFRDATAFF. CDR3 in DNA: TGTGCCAGCAGCTTCCGGGACGCTACGGCGTTCTTC.

The CDR3 loop is CASSRTSGLYEQYF. CDR3 DNA sequence: TGTGCCAGCAGCCGGACTAGCGGACTGTACGAGCAGTACTTC. The chain uses TRBV11-2 and TRBJ2-7; TRBD2 agrees at 10 bases. V dropped 5 bases and J dropped 4; count of bases not matched to a gene: 5. Germline V CDR1 and CDR2: SGHAT, FQNNGV. CDR3 length equals 14 residues.

The chain joins TRBV5-1 to TRBJ2-1; D might be TRBD2 (5 bases). This CDR3 has 15 residues. V lost 4 bases, J lost 6 bases, and 17 bases lay in between. Germline values: CDR1 SGHRS, CDR2 YFSETQ. The CDR3, as DNA: TGCGCCAGCAGCCTCGCCTTCGGGGTAGGCAATGAGCAGTTCTTC. It encodes CASSLAFGVGNEQFF.

The chain joins TRBV5-4 to TRBJ2-3; unclear D gene. The V gene's germline CDR1 is SGHNT and CDR2 YYREEE (reference sequence). The CDR3 covers 12 residues. The CDR3 protein is CALSDFTDTQYF. CDR3 coding DNA: TGTGCTCTGAGTGATTTCACAGATACGCAGTATTTT.

V is TRBV5-1 and J is TRBJ2-1, with D perhaps matching TRBD2 (5 bases). CDR1 SGHRS and CDR2 YFSETQ come from the germline V gene. The CDR3 contains 12 residues. Between the trimmed V and J ends, which lost 3 bases and 8 bases, there was a span of 9 bases. Here the CDR3 DNA reads TGCGCCAGCAGCTGGCCCGGGGATGAGCAGTTCTTC. Residues: CASSWPGDEQFF.

The rearrangement uses TRBV6-5 and TRBJ2-7, with TRBD1 as a possible D gene (6 bases). This CDR3 region has 14 residues. Germline CDR1 is MNHEY and CDR2 is SVGAGI. V shed 4 bases and J shed 3 bases, with 13 bases lying between them. This chain's CDR3 is CASSSQGAYYEQYF. CDR3 sequence (DNA): TGTGCCAGCAGTTCACAGGGAGCCTACTACGAGCAGTACTTC.

This chain connects TRBV27 to TRBJ2-7; 9 bases fit TRBD1. The CDR3 is made up of 15 amino acids. Germline lookup yields CDR1 MNHEY and CDR2 SMNVEV (reference sequence). V gave up 5 bases and J gave up 4 bases; unmatched junction bases: 9. The CDR3 sequence is CASSIRDRVLYEQYF. The CDR3 DNA reads TGTGCCAGCAGTATCCGGGACAGGGTGTTGTACGAGCAGTACTTC.

V usage is TRBV5-1 and J usage is TRBJ1-1; D gene uncertain. The CDR3 contains 13 residues. The V gene's germline CDR1 is SGHRS and CDR2 YFSETQ. Trimming stripped 4 bases from V and 3 bases from J, with 10 bases between. CDR3 residues: CASSREPYTEAFF. CDR3 DNA sequence: TGCGCCAGCAGCCGGGAACCGTACACTGAAGCTTTCTTT.

This chain links TRBV4-1 with TRBJ2-1; D uncertain. Germline V gene sequence: CDR1 MGHRA, CDR2 YSYEKL. There are 13 residues in the CDR3. Trimming stripped 4 bases from V and 13 bases from J, with 17 bases between. The CDR3 loop reads CASSPPLGPNQFF. The CDR3 DNA is TGCGCCAGCAGCCCCCCCTTGGGTCCAAACCAGTTCTTC.

This chain uses TRBV18 with TRBJ2-4; D gene uncertain. This CDR3 has 13 amino acids. Germline CDR1 reads KGHSH; CDR2 reads LQKENI. The V end was cut by 6 bases, the J end by 7 bases, with 13 bases between. The CDR3 DNA reads TGTGCCAGCTCCCACGGACCAGTTAACATTCAGTACTTC. This codes for CASSHGPVNIQYF.

The genes are TRBV7-2 and TRBJ2-1; D uncertain. CDR3 length: 14 amino acids. V lost 6 bases, J lost 3 bases, and 12 bases lay in between. Per germline, CDR1 SGHTA and CDR2 FQGNSA. The CDR3 here is CASSPRYNYNEQFF. In nucleotides, the CDR3 is TGTGCCAGCAGTCCTCGGTACAACTACAATGAGCAGTTCTTC.

This sequence joins TRBV19 and TRBJ1-1; D perhaps matches TRBD1 (5 bases). From germline, CDR1 is LNHDA and CDR2 SQIVND (reference sequence). This CDR3 is built from 13 residues. The V end lost 4 bases, the J end lost 3 bases, and 9 bases lay between the germline ends. CDR3 loop: CASSTGTHTEAFF. The CDR3 DNA reads TGTGCCAGTAGTACGGGGACGCACACTGAAGCTTTCTTT.